A selection of T cell receptor beta chains follows, all from one sample in a study of T-cell reconstitution after alpha-beta-depleted transplantation in children. TCRdb processed the PCR reads anew with MiXCR; each CDR3 protein has one entry. The table shows a few hundred thousand distinct CDR3 sequences, with 11% occurring only once. Sample: PBMCs from the stem cell graft donor, taken from the stem cell graft. The receptors were sampled from a human donor who donated a stem cell graft to a child with acute myeloid leukemia. The CDR3 runs from the conserved cysteine through the conserved F or W. Each record gives: clone size, D gene, J gene, V gene, CDR3 DNA, CDR3 protein. D genes are given only for firm matches. Expanded clones get a size class; other rows say once, few or many, or leave the size out.

size: few; D: -; J: TRBJ2-7; V: TRBV7-9; DNA: TGTGCCAGCAGCTTATTAAACTACGAGCAGTACTTC; CDR3: CASSLLNYEQYF
size: -; D: -; J: TRBJ2-1; V: TRBV29-1; DNA: TGCAGCGTTGCGCCCCTGAGCTACAATGAGCAGTTCTTC; CDR3: CSVAPLSYNEQFF
size: many; D: -; J: TRBJ2-1; V: TRBV29-1; DNA: TGCAGCGTCCACACAGAAGCCCACAATGAGCAGTTCTTC; CDR3: CSVHTEAHNEQFF
size: -; D: -; J: TRBJ2-3; V: TRBV12-5; DNA: TGTGCTAGTGGACCCTCTCTCTCTAGGACTAATACGCAGTATTTT; CDR3: CASGPSLSRTNTQYF
size: many; D: -; J: TRBJ2-1; V: TRBV29-1; DNA: TGCAGCGTGACCCCTTGGCTGGCGGGAAGGGAGAATGAGCAGTTCTTC; CDR3: CSVTPWLAGRENEQFF
size: few; D: TRBD1; J: TRBJ1-5; V: TRBV14; DNA: TGTGCCAGCAGCCGGGACAGGGTGCCAACAACCTATAGCAATCAGCCCCAGCATTTT; CDR3: CASSRDRVPTTYSNQPQHF
size: -; D: -; J: TRBJ1-1; V: TRBV12-2; DNA: TGTGCAAGTCGCCCTAATTCCGGGACAGAAGAAATGAACACTGAAGCTTTCTTT; CDR3: CASRPNSGTEEMNTEAFF
size: many; D: -; J: TRBJ2-1; V: TRBV28; DNA: TGTGCCAGCAGAAATGACTACTACAATGAGCAGTTCTTC; CDR3: CASRNDYYNEQFF
size: few; D: -; J: TRBJ1-6; V: TRBV11-2; DNA: TGTGCCAGCAGCCCTCGAAGTGGGGGCCTCTCCTATAATTCACCCCTCCACTTT; CDR3: CASSPRSGGLSYNSPLHF
size: few; D: -; J: TRBJ2-1; V: TRBV7-9; DNA: TGTGCCAGCAGCTTAGAAGGGGCCCAACAGTTCTTC; CDR3: CASSLEGAQQFF
size: -; D: TRBD2; J: TRBJ2-3; V: TRBV7-8; DNA: TGTGCCAGCAGCCAGACTAGCGGGAGGCTCGCAGATACGCAGTATTTT; CDR3: CASSQTSGRLADTQYF
size: -; D: -; J: TRBJ1-2; V: TRBV6-1; DNA: TGTGCCAGCAGGGGAAGGGCGCCGGAAAGCTATGGCTACACCTTC; CDR3: CASRGRAPESYGYTF
size: -; D: -; J: TRBJ2-3; V: TRBV6-5; DNA: TGTGCCAGCAGTTACACACCGACCATGTACGGGGGCGCATGGGATACGCAGTATTTT; CDR3: CASSYTPTMYGGAWDTQYF
size: -; D: TRBD1; J: TRBJ2-7; V: TRBV25-1; DNA: TGTGCCAGCAGTGGGACAGGGGAATCCGAGCAGTACTTC; CDR3: CASSGTGESEQYF
size: many; D: TRBD2; J: TRBJ2-3; V: TRBV5-1; DNA: TGCGCCAGCAGCTTGATGGGACTAGCGGGTCTCACAGATACGCAGTATTTT; CDR3: CASSLMGLAGLTDTQYF
size: -; D: TRBD2; J: TRBJ2-3; V: TRBV25-1; DNA: TGTGCCAGCAGTGCTAGCGGGGTTGATGATACGCAGTATTTT; CDR3: CASSASGVDDTQYF
size: -; D: -; J: TRBJ1-4; V: TRBV2; DNA: TGTGCCAGCATGGGGGCAACTAATGAAAAACTGTTTTTT; CDR3: CASMGATNEKLFF
size: many; D: -; J: TRBJ2-3; V: TRBV6-6; DNA: TGTGCCGCATGGGGGTCAGATACGCAGTATTTT; CDR3: CAAWGSDTQYF
size: few; D: -; J: TRBJ2-1; V: TRBV7-3; DNA: TGTGCCAGCAGCTTGGGCCAGCGTGAGCAGTTCTTC; CDR3: CASSLGQREQFF
size: -; D: -; J: TRBJ2-5; V: TRBV20-1; DNA: TGCAGTGCTAGAGATCTGGGAGAGGTAGGAGAGACCCAGTACTTC; CDR3: CSARDLGEVGETQYF
size: many; D: -; J: TRBJ2-3; V: TRBV6-6; DNA: TGTGCCAGCAGTTACTCAGATACGCAGTATTTT; CDR3: CASSYSDTQYF
size: many; D: -; J: TRBJ2-3; V: TRBV4-3; DNA: TGCGCCAGCAGCCAAGATAAGCGGCCGACAGATACGCAGTATTTT; CDR3: CASSQDKRPTDTQYF
size: few; D: TRBD2; J: TRBJ2-1; V: TRBV9; DNA: TGTGCCAGCAGCGTGGGTGTGAGCGGGGGCAATGAGCAGTTCTTC; CDR3: CASSVGVSGGNEQFF
size: -; D: -; J: TRBJ2-3; V: TRBV5-8; DNA: TGTGCCAGCAGCAGACTAGATTATGCGCAGTATTTT; CDR3: CASSRLDYAQYF